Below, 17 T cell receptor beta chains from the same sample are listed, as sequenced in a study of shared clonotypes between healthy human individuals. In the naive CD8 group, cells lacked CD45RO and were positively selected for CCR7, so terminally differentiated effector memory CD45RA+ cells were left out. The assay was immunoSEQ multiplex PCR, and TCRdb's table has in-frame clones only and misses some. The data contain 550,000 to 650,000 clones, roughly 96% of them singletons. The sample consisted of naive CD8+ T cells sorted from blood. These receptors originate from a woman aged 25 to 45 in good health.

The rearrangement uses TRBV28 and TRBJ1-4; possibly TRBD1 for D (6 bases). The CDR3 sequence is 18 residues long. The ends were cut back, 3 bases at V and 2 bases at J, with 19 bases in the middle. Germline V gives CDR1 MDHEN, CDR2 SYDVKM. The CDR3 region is CASSFVIGGSGTNEKLFF. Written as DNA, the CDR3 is TGTGCCAGCAGTTTCGTGATCGGGGGCTCTGGGACTAATGAAAAACTGTTTTTT.

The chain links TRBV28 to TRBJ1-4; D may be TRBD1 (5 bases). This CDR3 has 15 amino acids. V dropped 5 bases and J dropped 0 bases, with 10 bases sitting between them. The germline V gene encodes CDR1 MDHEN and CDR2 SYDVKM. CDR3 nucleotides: TGTGCCAGCAGTCTCACGACAGCAACTAATGAAAAACTGTTTTTT. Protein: CASSLTTATNEKLFF.

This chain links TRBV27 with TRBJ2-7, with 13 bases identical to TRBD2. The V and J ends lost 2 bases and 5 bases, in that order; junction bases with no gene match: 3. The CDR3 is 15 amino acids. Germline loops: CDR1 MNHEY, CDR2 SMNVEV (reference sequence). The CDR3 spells CASSLGLAGANEQYF. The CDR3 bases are TGTGCCAGCAGTTTAGGACTAGCGGGAGCAAACGAGCAGTACTTC.

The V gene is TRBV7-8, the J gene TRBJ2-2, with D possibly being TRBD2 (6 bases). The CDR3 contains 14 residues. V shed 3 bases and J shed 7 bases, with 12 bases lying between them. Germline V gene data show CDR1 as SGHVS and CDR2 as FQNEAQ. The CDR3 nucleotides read TGTGCCAGCAGCTTCGGCGGGGTCGGCGGGGAGCTGTTTTTT. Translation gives CASSFGGVGGELFF.

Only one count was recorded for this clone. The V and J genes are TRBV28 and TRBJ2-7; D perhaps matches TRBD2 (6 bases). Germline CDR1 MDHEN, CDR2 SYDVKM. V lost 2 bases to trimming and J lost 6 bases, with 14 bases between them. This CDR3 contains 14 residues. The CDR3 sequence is CASSLAGSYAEQYF. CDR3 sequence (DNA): TGTGCCAGCAGTTTAGCCGGGAGTTATGCCGAGCAGTACTTC.

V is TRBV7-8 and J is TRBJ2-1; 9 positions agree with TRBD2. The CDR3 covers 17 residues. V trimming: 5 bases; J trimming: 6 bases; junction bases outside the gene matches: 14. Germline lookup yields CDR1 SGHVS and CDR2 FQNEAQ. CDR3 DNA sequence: TGTGCCAGCAGCCCTTTGGGGCGGGAGGGCCGAGGCAATGAGCAGTTCTTC. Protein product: CASSPLGREGRGNEQFF.

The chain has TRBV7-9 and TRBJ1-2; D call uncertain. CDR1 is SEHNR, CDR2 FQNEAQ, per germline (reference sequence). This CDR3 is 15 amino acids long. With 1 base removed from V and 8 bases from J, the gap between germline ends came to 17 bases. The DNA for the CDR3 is TGTGCCAGCAGCTTAGGGGCCTCGGCTTTACGGGGCTACACCTTC. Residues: CASSLGASALRGYTF.

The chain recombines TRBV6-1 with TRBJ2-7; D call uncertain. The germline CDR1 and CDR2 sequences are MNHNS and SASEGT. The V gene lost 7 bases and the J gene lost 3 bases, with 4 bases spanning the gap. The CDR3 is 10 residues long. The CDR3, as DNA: TGTGCCAGCATGTACTACGAGCAGTACTTC. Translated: CASMYYEQYF.

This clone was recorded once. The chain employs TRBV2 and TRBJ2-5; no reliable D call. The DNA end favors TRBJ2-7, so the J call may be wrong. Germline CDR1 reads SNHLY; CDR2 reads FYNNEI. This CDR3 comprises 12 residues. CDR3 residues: CASSSRGYEQYF. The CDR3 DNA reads TGTGCCAGCAGTTCCCGAGGCTACGAGCAGTACTTC.

CDR3 region: CASSPRDRQEQFF. The CDR3 DNA reads as TGTGCCAGCAGCCCGCGGGACAGACAAGAGCAGTTCTTC. The chain recombines TRBV5-4 with TRBJ2-1, with D maybe TRBD1 (7 bases). Deletions cut 4 bases from V and 10 bases from J, with 15 bases between. CDR1 is SGHNT, CDR2 YYREEE, per germline (reference sequence). The CDR3 runs to 13 residues. Filled out from reference TRBV5-4 and TRBJ2-1, the complete variable domain reads ETGVTQSPTHLIKTRGQQVTLRCSSQSGHNTVSWYQQALGQGPQFIFQYYREEENGRGNFPPRFSGLQFPNYSSELNVNALELDDSALYLCASSPRDRQEQFFGPGTRLTVL.

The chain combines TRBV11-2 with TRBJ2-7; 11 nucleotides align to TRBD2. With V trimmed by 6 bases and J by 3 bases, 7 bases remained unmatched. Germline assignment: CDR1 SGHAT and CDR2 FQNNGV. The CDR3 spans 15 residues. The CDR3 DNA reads TGTGCCAGCAGTTTCGGACTAGCGGGTAGCTACGAGCAGTACTTC. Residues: CASSFGLAGSYEQYF.

The CDR3 coding sequence is TGTGCCAGCAGTGACTTGCACGGGGGGGGACCCTACGAGCAGTACTTC. Its protein is CASSDLHGGGPYEQYF. This chain joins TRBV2 and TRBJ2-7, with 8 bases aligning to TRBD2. Trimming took 3 bases from V and 2 from J; bases not matched to a gene: 9. The CDR3 extends over 16 amino acids. The germline CDR1 and CDR2 sequences are SNHLY and FYNNEI.

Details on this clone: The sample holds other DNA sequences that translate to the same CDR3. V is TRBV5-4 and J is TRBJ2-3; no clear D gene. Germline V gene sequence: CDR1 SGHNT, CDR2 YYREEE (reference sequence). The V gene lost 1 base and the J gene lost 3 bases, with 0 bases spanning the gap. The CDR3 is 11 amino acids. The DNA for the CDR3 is TGTGCCAGCAGCTTGACAGATACGCAGTATTTT. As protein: CASSLTDTQYF.

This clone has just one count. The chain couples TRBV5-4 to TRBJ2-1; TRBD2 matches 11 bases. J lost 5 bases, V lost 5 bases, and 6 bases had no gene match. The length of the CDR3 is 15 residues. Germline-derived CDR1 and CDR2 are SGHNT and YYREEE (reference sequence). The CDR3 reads CASSTGTSGNNEQFF. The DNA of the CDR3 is TGTGCCAGCAGTACCGGGACTAGCGGAAACAATGAGCAGTTCTTC.

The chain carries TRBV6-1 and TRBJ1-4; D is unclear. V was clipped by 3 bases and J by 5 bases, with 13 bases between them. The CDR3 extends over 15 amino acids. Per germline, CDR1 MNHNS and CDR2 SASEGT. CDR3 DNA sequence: TGTGCCAGCAGTGAGGATTATTCTCTAAATGAAAAACTGTTTTTT. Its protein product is CASSEDYSLNEKLFF.

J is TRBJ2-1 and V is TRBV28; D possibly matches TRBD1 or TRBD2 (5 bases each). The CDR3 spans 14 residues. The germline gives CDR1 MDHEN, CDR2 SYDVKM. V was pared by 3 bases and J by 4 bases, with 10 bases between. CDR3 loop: CASSFQGAYNEQFF. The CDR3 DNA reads TGTGCCAGCAGTTTCCAGGGAGCTTACAATGAGCAGTTCTTC.

The CDR3 sequence is CATGTGRLYEQYF. The CDR3 bases are TGTGCCACGGGAACAGGGAGGCTCTACGAGCAGTACTTC. This chain joins TRBV6-1 and TRBJ2-7; D tentatively reads TRBD1 or TRBD2 (6 bases each). This CDR3 has 13 amino acids. With 10 bases removed from V and 3 bases from J, the gap between germline ends came to 16 bases. CDR1 is MNHNS and CDR2 is SASEGT in the germline V gene.